This T cell receptor (beta chain) was identified in a study of shared clonotypes between healthy human individuals. Findings of the study overall: Of the naive CD4 clonotypes, about 5.4% were shared across a handful of donors. The represented genetic and exposure-history diversity was limited by the small number of donors. A generally larger estimated richness was seen in naive subsets than in memory subsets.

CD4+ cells underwent separation, giving CD45RA+ naive and CD45RA-negative memory subsets. Sequenced by immunoSEQ multiplex PCR; TCRdb stores in-frame clones only, minus some. This table holds approximately 740,000 clones, approximately 74% found once. The CDR3 length is 13 residues. Trimming took 6 bases from V and 4 from J, leaving 15 bases between them. Germline V gene data show CDR1 as SQVTM and CDR2 as ANQGSEA. In the case of this clone: The antigen remains unidentified.

This clonotype originated in a woman aged 25-40 years in good health. Sequencing was performed on memory CD4+ T cells sorted from blood. Subset specified: CD45RA-negative fraction. The chain carries TRBV29-1 and TRBJ1-1; no clear D. The chain's CDR3 is CSVTELPSTEAFF. The CDR3 DNA is TGCAGCGTAACAGAGCTCCCGAGCACTGAAGCTTTCTTT.